This T cell receptor beta chain derives from a study of siplizumab effects on memory and regulatory T cells. Study-level points and caveats: Controls showed an average of approximately 25% Treg-derived mappable alloreactive CD4+ clones, while siplizumab showed around 73%.

The mixed lymphocyte reaction cells underwent coculture at 37°C for approximately 6 days. In germline, CDR1 is MNHEY, CDR2 SVGAGI. Trimming cost V 2 bases and J 4 bases, with 8 bases left between them. The CDR3 totals 13 residues. The repertoire was sequenced with immunoSEQ multiplex PCR; TCRdb's copy has only in-frame clones and lacks some. The repertoire holds approximately 12,000 clones, with under 40% as singletons. This clone has just a few counts. Its antigen is unknown. The V gene is TRBV6-5, the J gene TRBJ2-5; D unclear. This clonotype was sampled from a human donor in good health; the cells came from an allogeneic mixed lymphocyte reaction. The sequenced material came from CFSE-low (dividing) CD8+ T cells sorted from an allogeneic mixed lymphocyte reaction. In DNA, the CDR3 is TGTGCCAGCAGTTACAACCAGAGAGAGACCCAGTACTTC. Amino acid sequence: CASSYNQRETQYF.